This TCR beta chain was recorded in a study of blood T cell repertoires in COVID-19. At the level of the study: Sites in the United States, Italy and Spain provided acute and convalescent COVID-19 samples. T cells, B-cell-depleted T cells, or PBMCs supplied cDNA or gDNA.

CDR1 is DFQATT and CDR2 is SNEGSKA in the germline V gene (reference sequence). The CDR3 spans 12 residues. V was trimmed by 3 bases and J by 3 bases, leaving 8 bases between them. Original analysis: How many nucleated cells were present was estimated from reference gene primer amplification. Only in-frame clones appear in the TCRdb table, and some are missing; sequencing was by immunoSEQ multiplex PCR. Clone size and the V and J calls come from that table; the DNA yielded D and trimming. The top ten clones hold 6.5% to 9.5% of a sample with around 64,000 clones, about nine tenths of them seen once. Sequenced input: peripheral blood. This TCR was sampled from a human donor in a cohort sampled during active COVID-19. V gene TRBV20-1 combines with J gene TRBJ2-5; D is uncertain. CDR3 sequence reads: CSASSQEETQYF. CDR3 nucleotides: TGCAGTGCTAGTTCTCAGGAAGAGACCCAGTACTTC.